This T cell receptor beta chain was documented in a study of tumor-infiltrating lymphocytes in localized non-small cell lung cancer. As regards this clone: Its antigen remains unknown.

Study-wide findings and caveats: Immunotypes IM1 and IM2 had similar TCR-derived T-cell fractions.

Produced via immunoSEQ multiplex PCR; TCRdb's table is partial and in-frame only. Counted here are about 9,000 clones, almost 70% occurring once; the ten biggest clones make up around 9.4%. Trimming pared 7 bases from V and 8 bases from J, leaving 7 bases between. Germline CDR1 is SGDLS and CDR2 is YYNGEE. This CDR3 is 10 amino acids long. The sequenced material came from uninvolved lung tissue not adjacent to the tumor. This chain connects TRBV9 to TRBJ1-3, with D uncertain. This receptor was taken from a human donor with non-small cell lung cancer. The CDR3 protein is CASGLDTIYF. The DNA of the CDR3 is TGTGCCAGCGGGTTGGACACCATATATTTT.